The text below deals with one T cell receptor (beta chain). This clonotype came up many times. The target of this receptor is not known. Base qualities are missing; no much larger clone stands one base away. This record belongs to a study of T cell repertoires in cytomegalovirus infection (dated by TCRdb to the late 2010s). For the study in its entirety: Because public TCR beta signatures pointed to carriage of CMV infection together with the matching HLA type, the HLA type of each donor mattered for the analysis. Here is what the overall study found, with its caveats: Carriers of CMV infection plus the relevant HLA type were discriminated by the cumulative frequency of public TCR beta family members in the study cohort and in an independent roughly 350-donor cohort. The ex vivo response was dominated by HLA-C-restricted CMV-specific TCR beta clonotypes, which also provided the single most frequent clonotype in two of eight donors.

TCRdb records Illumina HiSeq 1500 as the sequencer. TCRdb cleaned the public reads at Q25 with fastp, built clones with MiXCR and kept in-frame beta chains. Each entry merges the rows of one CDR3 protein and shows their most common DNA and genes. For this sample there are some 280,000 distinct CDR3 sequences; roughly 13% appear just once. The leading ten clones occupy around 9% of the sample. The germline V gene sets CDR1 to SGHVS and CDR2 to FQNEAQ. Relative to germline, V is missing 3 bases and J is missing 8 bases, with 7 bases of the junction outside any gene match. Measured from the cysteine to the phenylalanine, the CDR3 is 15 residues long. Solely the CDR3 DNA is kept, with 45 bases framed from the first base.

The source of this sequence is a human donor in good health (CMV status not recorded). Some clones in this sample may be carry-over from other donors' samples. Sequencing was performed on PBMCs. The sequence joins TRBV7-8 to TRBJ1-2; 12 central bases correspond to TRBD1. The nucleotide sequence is TGTGCCAGCAGCTTTTCCGGGACAGGGGGCAGAGGCTACACCTTC. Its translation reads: CASSFSGTGGRGYTF.